This T cell receptor (beta chain) was recorded in a study of blood T cell repertoires in COVID-19. Study summary: The cDNA or gDNA used as material had been derived from T cells, B-cell-depleted T cells, or PBMCs.

Per the authors' pipeline: It was from reference gene primer amplification that nucleated cell counts were estimated. Sequenced by immunoSEQ multiplex PCR; TCRdb stores in-frame clones only, minus some. Clonal size and the V and J genes are those of that table, whereas D and trimming came from the DNA. Among approximately 40,000 clones listed, 91% were seen once. CDR1 is LGHDT, CDR2 YNNKEL, per germline (reference sequence). Trimming removed 4 bases from V and 7 bases from J; junction bases left unmatched: 3. The length of the CDR3 is 15 residues. The TCR sequence derives from a woman of 80 years or more with acute or convalescent COVID-19. The chain joins TRBV3-1 (or the pseudogene TRBV3-2) to TRBJ1-6, with 11 bases matching TRBD1. Sequencing was carried out using peripheral blood. CDR3: CASSRWDRGNSPLHF. The DNA of the CDR3 is TGTGCCAGCAGCCGCTGGGACAGGGGGAATTCACCCCTCCACTTT.